This entry lists 25 T cell receptor beta chains sequenced from one sample in a study of cytomegalovirus exposure and HLA in healthy donors. Primers for the PCR totalled 60 Vbeta and 13 Jbeta. Sequencing was performed with immunoSEQ multiplex PCR; in TCRdb, only in-frame clones are kept and a portion is missing. The table lists about 160,000 clones, roughly 80% of them singletons. The sequenced material came from PBMCs. The receptors were sampled from a male donor in good health and CMV-seropositive.

The chain carries TRBV6-6 and TRBJ1-1; D might be TRBD1 (6 bases). The V gene lost 2 bases and the J gene lost 4 bases, with 8 bases spanning the gap. Germline CDR1 MNHNY, CDR2 SVGAGI (reference sequence). The CDR3 runs 13 residues. Here the CDR3 DNA reads TGTGCCAGCAGTTACACAGGGACCACTGAAGCTTTCTTT. This gives the protein CASSYTGTTEAFF.

The gene calls are TRBV15 and TRBJ2-5, with 8 nucleotides matching TRBD2. Germline V CDR1 and CDR2: LNHNV, YYDKDF (reference sequence). V dropped 5 bases and J dropped 5; count of bases not matched to a gene: 10. This CDR3 has 15 amino acids. The CDR3: CATSASTSGRETQYF. Written as DNA, the CDR3 is TGTGCCACCAGCGCGAGCACTAGCGGACGGGAGACCCAGTACTTC.

The rearrangement uses TRBV7-2 and TRBJ1-5; D is undetermined. V lost 7 bases, J lost 4 bases, and 14 bases lay in between. In germline, CDR1 is SGHTA, CDR2 FQGNSA. The CDR3 is 14 residues long. The CDR3 nucleotides read TGTGCCAGCACCCTGAACGGAGGGAATCAGCCCCAGCATTTT. It translates to CASTLNGGNQPQHF. The complete variable domain, with remaining parts taken from reference TRBV7-2 and TRBJ1-5, reads GAGVSQSPSNKVTEKGKDVELRCDPISGHTALYWYRQSLGQGLEFLIYFQGNSAPDKSGLPSDRFSAERTGGSVSTLTIQRTQQEDSAVYLCASTLNGGNQPQHFGDGTRLSIL.

This chain links TRBV30 with TRBJ1-3; D not resolved. Trimming removed 3 bases at V and 0 bases at J, with 15 bases between. The V gene's germline CDR1 is GTSNPN and CDR2 SVGIG (reference sequence). The CDR3 runs to 16 residues. This CDR3 reads CAWSAIYRSSGNTIYF. The CDR3 nucleotides read TGTGCCTGGAGCGCAATCTACCGGAGCTCTGGAAACACCATATATTTT.

This clone showed up just a few times. The chain recombines TRBV6-1 with TRBJ2-3; D possibly corresponds to TRBD1 (6 bases). Germline lookup yields CDR1 MNHNS and CDR2 SASEGT. CDR3 length equals 16 residues. Trimming removed 2 bases from V and 5 bases from J, with 17 bases in between. The CDR3 is CASSERGTGTRDTQYF. CDR3 nucleotides: TGTGCCAGCAGTGAACGGGGAACGGGGACAAGAGATACGCAGTATTTT.

The chain carries TRBV2 and TRBJ2-2; 7 bases are shared with TRBD1. The J segment lost 8 bases and the V segment lost 4 bases, leaving 4 bases of the junction unmatched. The length of the CDR3 is 13 residues. The germline V gene encodes CDR1 SNHLY and CDR2 FYNNEI. CDR3 sequence reads: CASSGQGSGELFF. The CDR3 DNA is TGTGCCAGCAGTGGACAGGGTTCAGGGGAGCTGTTTTTT.

This clone came up once. V usage is TRBV9 and J usage is TRBJ2-3; a weak D match, TRBD1 (5 bases). Deletions cut 3 bases from V and 6 bases from J, with 8 bases between. The CDR3 is made up of 12 amino acids. Per the germline V gene, CDR1 is SGDLS and CDR2 is YYNGEE. The CDR3 nucleotides read TGTGCCAGCAGCGCTTACAGGGATACGCAGTATTTT. This translates into CASSAYRDTQYF.

The chain couples TRBV5-1 to TRBJ2-1; no clear D gene. Germline V gene data show CDR1 as SGHRS and CDR2 as YFSETQ. The length of the CDR3 is 13 residues. V shed 0 bases and J shed 7 bases, with 8 bases lying between them. In DNA, the CDR3 is TGCGCCAGCAGCTTGGATGTCCAAAATGAGCAGTTCTTC. Its protein is CASSLDVQNEQFF.

V is TRBV29-1 and J is TRBJ2-5, with D hard to call. V was cut by 2 bases and J by 2 bases, with 3 bases left in between. The length of the CDR3 is 11 residues. Looked up from germline, CDR1 is SQVTM and CDR2 is ANQGSEA. The CDR3 nucleotides are TGCAGCGTTGAACAGCAAGAGACCCAGTACTTC. The encoded protein is CSVEQQETQYF.

The V and J genes are TRBV29-1 and TRBJ1-4; D gene ambiguous. This CDR3 region has 12 residues. CDR1 is SQVTM, CDR2 ANQGSEA, per germline. The ends were cut back, 5 bases at V and 5 bases at J, with 9 bases in the middle. CDR3 protein: CSVSGPNEKLFF. The CDR3 nucleotides are TGCAGCGTTTCCGGTCCAAATGAAAAACTGTTTTTT. The full variable domain, with the rest looked up from reference TRBV29-1 and TRBJ1-4, is SAVISQKPSRDICQRGTSLTIQCQVDSQVTMMFWYRQQPGQSLTLIATANQGSEATYESGFVIDKFPISRPNLTFSTLTVSNMSPEDSSIYLCSVSGPNEKLFFGSGTQLSVL.

In the case of this clone: At one boundary the junction diverges from the germline segment, which might be a read error. The chain recombines TRBV2 with TRBJ2-6; possible D gene TRBD1, 5 bases. Germline CDR1 reads SNHLY; CDR2 reads FYNNEI. The CDR3 runs to 17 residues. CDR3 sequence (DNA): TGTGCCAGCACCCCCACGGGTCCAGCTTCTGGGGCCAGCGTCCTGACTTTC. Translating gives CASTPTGPASGASVLTF.

The chain joins TRBV4-3 to TRBJ2-1; 8 positions match TRBD2. Trimming took 2 bases from V and 8 from J; bases not matched to a gene: 5. The CDR3 runs 14 residues. Germline loops: CDR1 LGHNA, CDR2 YSLEER. Here the CDR3 DNA reads TGCGCCAGCAGCCAAATGCCGGGAGGGGATGAGCAGTTCTTC. Translating gives CASSQMPGGDEQFF.

Regarding this clone: In the same sample, other DNA sequences code for this CDR3. The chain combines TRBV7-2 with TRBJ2-3; D gene ambiguous. Germline V gene data show CDR1 as SGHTA and CDR2 as FQGNSA. The CDR3 runs 12 residues. Trimming took off 5 bases at V and 2 bases at J, with 5 bases between the two ends. The CDR3 reads CASSPSTDTQYF. The CDR3 region has the DNA TGTGCCAGCAGCCCCTCCACAGATACGCAGTATTTT.

The V and J genes are TRBV7-8 and TRBJ1-1; D perhaps matches TRBD1 (6 bases). V lost 3 bases, J lost 0 bases, and 11 bases lay in between. CDR1 is SGHVS and CDR2 is FQNEAQ in the germline V gene. The CDR3 runs 15 residues. This CDR3 is CASSLERTVNTEAFF. CDR3 sequence (DNA): TGTGCCAGCAGCTTGGAAAGGACAGTGAACACTGAAGCTTTCTTT.

The rearrangement links TRBV7-9 to TRBJ2-1, with a tentative D call TRBD2 (6 bases). Germline-derived CDR1 and CDR2 are SEHNR and FQNEAQ (reference sequence). V was pared by 3 bases and J by 0 bases, with 9 bases between. This CDR3 comprises 15 residues. The CDR3 is CASSFNGGSYNEQFF. The DNA of the CDR3 is TGTGCCAGCAGCTTTAACGGGGGCTCCTACAATGAGCAGTTCTTC.

The chain links TRBV27 to TRBJ2-1; 8 bases are shared with TRBD1. CDR3 length equals 15 residues. Per germline, CDR1 MNHEY and CDR2 SMNVEV (reference sequence). The trim removed 6 bases at V and 6 bases at J, leaving 10 bases unmatched. This CDR3 reads CASSLRTGRVNEQFF. CDR3 sequence (DNA): TGTGCCAGCAGCTTGCGGACAGGGCGAGTCAATGAGCAGTTCTTC.

This rearrangement joins TRBV10-3 to TRBJ2-3; 8 positions agree with TRBD2. The CDR3 covers 16 residues. Per germline, CDR1 ENHRY and CDR2 SYGVKD. V was pared by 11 bases and J by 2 bases, with 15 bases of the junction left unmatched. CDR3 protein: CAATPGGGEPTDTQYF. Here the CDR3 DNA reads TGTGCCGCGACTCCGGGGGGGGGAGAGCCCACAGATACGCAGTATTTT.

The chain is built from TRBV5-1 and TRBJ1-2; D remains ambiguous. Germline-derived CDR1 and CDR2 are SGHRS and YFSETQ. The CDR3 totals 13 residues. V was shortened by 3 bases and J by 7 bases, with 13 bases between the two germline ends. Written as DNA, the CDR3 is TGCGCCAGCAGCTCGACTCTACGTGTTGGCTACACCTTC. Protein sequence: CASSSTLRVGYTF.

This chain uses TRBV4-3 with TRBJ2-7; TRBD1 might be the D (6 bases). The CDR3 length is 16 residues. Germline V gives CDR1 LGHNA, CDR2 YSLEER. The V gene lost 5 bases and the J gene lost 2 bases, with 19 bases spanning the gap. The CDR3 DNA follows: TGCGCCAGCAGCTGGGGCCCGGGACACACCACCTACGAGCAGTACTTC. It specifies CASSWGPGHTTYEQYF.

This clone showed up just a few times. V gene TRBV27 combines with J gene TRBJ2-1, with 12 positions matching TRBD2. The junction had 5 bases not matched to a gene; V was cut back by 8 bases and J by 6 bases. This CDR3 is built from 14 residues. The germline V gene encodes CDR1 MNHEY and CDR2 SMNVEV (reference sequence). This CDR3 reads CASLGLAGSNEQFF. In DNA form, the CDR3 reads TGTGCCAGCCTGGGACTAGCGGGCTCCAATGAGCAGTTCTTC.

This clone was found a few times. The V and J genes are TRBV5-6 and TRBJ1-1; D ambiguous. Germline values: CDR1 SGHDT, CDR2 YYEEEE. The CDR3 has 14 amino acids. Trimming stripped 0 bases from V and 6 bases from J, with 12 bases between. The CDR3 sequence: CASSLGQATAEAFF. DNA of the CDR3: TGTGCCAGCAGCTTGGGGCAGGCGACCGCTGAAGCTTTCTTT. Complete variable domain (other parts from reference TRBV5-6 and TRBJ1-1): DAGVTQSPTHLIKTRGQQVTLRCSPKSGHDTVSWYQQALGQGPQFIFQYYEEEERQRGNFPDRFSGHQFPNYSSELNVNALLLGDSALYLCASSLGQATAEAFFGQGTRLTVV.

This chain connects TRBV30 to TRBJ2-7, with 8 bases fitting TRBD2. Germline CDR1 reads GTSNPN; CDR2 reads SVGIG (reference sequence). With V trimmed by 4 bases and J by 5 bases, 10 bases remained unmatched. CDR3 length: 14 amino acids. CDR3 loop: CAWNNDGGGDEQYF. CDR3 in DNA: TGTGCCTGGAATAATGACGGGGGGGGAGACGAGCAGTACTTC. Full variable domain (outside the CDR3, taken from reference TRBV30 and TRBJ2-7): SQTIHQWPATLVQPVGSPLSLECTVEGTSNPNLYWYRQAAGRGLQLLFYSVGIGQISSEVPQNLSASRPQDRQFILSSKKLLLSDSGFYLCAWNNDGGGDEQYFGPGTRLTVT.

Details on this clone: The junction departs from germline at one end; a sequencing error may be responsible. The chain links TRBV10-3 to TRBJ1-2; unclear D gene. The CDR3 runs to 14 residues. Per the germline V gene, CDR1 is ENHRY and CDR2 is SYGVKD. DNA for the CDR3: TGTGCCATATCGATACAAAAAACTAACTATGGCTACACCTTT. Translating it yields CAISIQKTNYGYTF.

The rearrangement joins TRBV5-6 to TRBJ1-1; 11 positions agree with TRBD1. CDR3 length: 13 residues. CDR1 is SGHDT and CDR2 is YYEEEE in the germline V gene. Unmatched junction bases numbered 0, after V lost 4 bases and J lost 4 bases. CDR3 in amino acids: CASSGTGGTEAFF. As DNA, the CDR3 is TGTGCCAGCAGCGGGACAGGGGGCACTGAAGCTTTCTTT.

This clone was detected only once. The chain employs TRBV19 and TRBJ2-3, with D maybe TRBD2 (6 bases). The CDR3 is made up of 17 amino acids. Trimming removed 6 bases at V and 4 bases at J, with 23 bases between. Germline CDR1 is LNHDA and CDR2 is SQIVND (reference sequence). The CDR3, as DNA: TGTGCCAGTAGAACAGGCGTCGGGCGGCCGGGGGCAGATACGCAGTATTTT. This sequence encodes CASRTGVGRPGADTQYF.